This T cell receptor beta chain comes out of a study of blood T cell repertoires in COVID-19. Turning to the study itself: Sources were T cells, B-cell-depleted T cells, or PBMCs; the material itself was cDNA or gDNA.

Everyone who took part was about 18 to 90 years old, and they came from 24 US areas. Donors in Cohort 3 counted as recovered after two negative PCRs, clearance, or symptom resolution. In the source study's methods: Amplification of reference gene primers was used by the study to estimate nucleated cell counts. TCRdb's copy holds only in-frame clones and misses some; the assay was immunoSEQ multiplex PCR. D and trimming come from the DNA, and the V and J calls and clone size come from that table. This sample carries 140,000 or so clones, 85% of them seen once, and the ten largest clones take 6.2%. Germline V gene sequence: CDR1 SNHLY, CDR2 FYNNEI. This CDR3 region has 13 residues. V shed 6 bases and J 4 bases; nucleotides not matched to a gene: 3.

The V gene is TRBV2, the J gene TRBJ2-7, with 10 bases lining up with TRBD1. The specimen sequenced was PBMCs or T cells enriched from blood (not recorded which). This TCR derives from a woman in her forties who had recovered from COVID-19. CDR3 protein: CASSGTGEYEQYF. The CDR3 DNA is TGTGCCAGCAGCGGGACAGGGGAGTACGAGCAGTACTTC.